This entry is about one TCR beta chain. This entry is derived from a study of T cells in Graves' hyperthyroidism and ophthalmopathy. The CDR3 regions of TCR beta were amplified from RNA transcripts. HTBI primers were the set used in a first-round RT-PCR of the TCR CDR3. TCRdb re-called the multiplex PCR reads through MiXCR, storing one row per CDR3 protein. The table lists 490,000 or so distinct CDR3 sequences, under 25% of them singletons. The germline V gene encodes CDR1 MDHEN and CDR2 SYDVKM. J was trimmed by 5 bases and V by 5 bases; bases with no gene match: 4. The CDR3 extends over 14 amino acids.

The specimen was blood. V usage is TRBV28 and J usage is TRBJ2-5; TRBD2 aligns across 11 bases. The source is a woman in her 70s with Graves' ophthalmopathy. CDR3 loop: CASSSSGRGETQYF. CDR3 DNA sequence: TGTGCCAGCAGTAGTAGCGGGAGGGGGGAGACCCAGTACTTC. Based on the CDR3 plus reference TRBV28 and TRBJ2-5, the full variable domain is DVKVTQSSRYLVKRTGEKVFLECVQDMDHENMFWYRQDPGLGLRLIYFSYDVKMKEKGDIPEGYSVSREKKERFSLILESASTNQTSMYLCASSSSGRGETQYFGPGTRLLVL.